What follows are 21 T cell receptor beta chains derived from one specimen sequenced in a study of blood T cells in healthy people across ages. A J-beta primer mix and a sample-barcoded 5' primer were used in a second PCR of about 7 to 12 cycles. TCRdb reanalysed the 5' RACE reads using MiXCR and keeps one entry per CDR3 protein. The sample comprises roughly 930,000 distinct CDR3 sequences, roughly 43% of which are singletons, and about an eighth rests with the top ten. The sample consisted of blood. The source is a young man in good health.

Written as DNA, the CDR3 is TGTGCCAGCAGCTCTACAGGGGAGAGTTCACCCCTCCACTTT. Translated, it gives CASSSTGESSPLHF. The J gene is TRBJ1-6, the V gene TRBV7-2, with TRBD1 identical over 7 bases. V lost 4 bases to trimming and J lost 9 bases; unmatched junction nucleotides: 6. The CDR3 runs to 14 residues. Germline V lookup: CDR1 SGHTA, CDR2 FQGNSA.

V usage is TRBV11-3 and J usage is TRBJ2-3; weak D call: TRBD1 (6 bases). Germline loops: CDR1 SGHNT, CDR2 YENEEA. The V end lost 0 bases, the J end lost 1 base, and 11 bases lay between the germline ends. The CDR3 totals 16 residues. CDR3 amino acids: CASSLDPRGGTDTQYF. CDR3 in DNA: TGTGCCAGCAGCTTAGATCCCAGGGGAGGCACAGATACGCAGTATTTT.

The rearrangement links TRBV12-3 or TRBV12-4 to TRBJ1-2, with TRBD1 identical over 8 bases. The CDR3 is 16 residues long. V was pared by 5 bases and J by 0 bases, with 8 bases of the junction left unmatched. CDR3 amino acids: CASSLRGPEANYGYTF. The CDR3 coding sequence is TGTGCCAGCAGTCTCAGGGGGCCCGAAGCTAACTATGGCTACACCTTC.

The V and J genes are TRBV5-1 and TRBJ2-1, with 7 positions matching TRBD1. The CDR3 contains 15 residues. The junction had 13 bases not matched to a gene; V was cut back by 7 bases and J by 6 bases. Per germline, CDR1 SGHRS and CDR2 YFSETQ. The CDR3 region has the DNA TGCGCCAGCTACGATCTGGGGACAGATCTCAATGAGCAGTTCTTC. It is translated as CASYDLGTDLNEQFF.

This clonotype was seen more than once but under ten times. The J gene is TRBJ2-7, the V gene TRBV5-1; D is possibly TRBD2 (5 bases). Germline CDR1 reads SGHRS; CDR2 reads YFSETQ. The V end lost 3 bases, the J end lost 2 bases, and 12 bases lay between the germline ends. The CDR3 covers 14 residues. The CDR3 reads CASSSVGLPYEQYF. The CDR3 DNA follows: TGCGCCAGCAGCTCCGTAGGACTCCCCTACGAGCAGTACTTC.

The V call is TRBV28, the J call TRBJ2-2; the D gene is possibly TRBD2 (5 bases). The CDR3 spans 14 residues. Germline values: CDR1 MDHEN, CDR2 SYDVKM. V was pared by 5 bases and J by 5 bases, with 12 bases between. Here the CDR3 DNA reads TGTGCCAGCAGTCCACCGACGGGGACCGGGGAGCTGTTTTTT. This encodes CASSPPTGTGELFF.

The chain couples TRBV19 to TRBJ2-1; D is unclear. With the DNA end fitting TRBJ2-7 better, the J assignment may be wrong. The CDR3 is 15 residues long. The germline gives CDR1 LNHDA, CDR2 SQIVND (reference sequence). This CDR3 is CASSIVPGNYNEQYF. The CDR3 nucleotides read TGTGCCAGTAGTATAGTGCCAGGCAACTACAATGAGCAGTACTTC.

This clonotype was detected only a few times. V and J are TRBV3-1 and TRBJ2-1, with D perhaps matching TRBD1 or TRBD2 (5 bases each). Between the trimmed V and J ends, which lost 4 bases and 0 bases, there was a span of 13 bases. Germline values: CDR1 LGHDT, CDR2 YNNKEL (reference sequence). The CDR3 contains 16 residues. CDR3: CASSPKRGDSYNEQFF. The CDR3 bases are TGTGCCAGCAGCCCAAAGAGAGGGGACTCCTACAATGAGCAGTTCTTC.

The chain recombines TRBV6-4 with TRBJ2-1; D is uncertain. V was trimmed by 4 bases and J by 7 bases, leaving 14 bases between them. Germline CDR1 MRHNA, CDR2 SNTAGT. The CDR3 contains 14 residues. The CDR3 coding sequence is TGTGCCAGCAGTGCCGGGCCCAATGGGAATGAGCAGTTCTTC. This sequence encodes CASSAGPNGNEQFF.

This clonotype turned up a few times. J is TRBJ2-5 and V is TRBV9, with D possibly TRBD2 on 7 matching bases. There are 15 residues in the CDR3. Germline V lookup: CDR1 SGDLS, CDR2 YYNGEE. Trimming removed 0 bases at V and 4 bases at J, with 13 bases between. CDR3 residues: CASSVDGGLVETQYF. The CDR3 DNA reads as TGTGCCAGCAGCGTAGACGGGGGGCTTGTAGAGACCCAGTACTTC.

For the CDR3, the DNA is TGTGCCAGCCGCATGGGAGTCTACTACGAGCAGTACTTC. Translation: CASRMGVYYEQYF. J is TRBJ2-7 and V is TRBV6-5; D is perhaps TRBD2 (5 bases). Between the trimmed V and J ends, which lost 8 bases and 3 bases, there was a span of 14 bases. CDR3 length equals 13 residues. CDR1 is MNHEY and CDR2 is SVGAGI in the germline V gene.

This clonotype has at least ten counts. This chain uses TRBV4-2 with TRBJ2-1; D is ambiguous. This CDR3 has 11 residues. Trimming left V 1 base short and J 10 bases short, with 5 bases between. Germline loops: CDR1 LGHNA, CDR2 YNFKEQ. The CDR3 loop is CASSQVGEQFF. CDR3 nucleotide sequence: TGTGCCAGCAGCCAAGTCGGGGAGCAGTTCTTC.

The chain has TRBV20-1 and TRBJ2-7; no definite D call. CDR1 and CDR2 (germline): DFQATT, SNEGSKA (reference sequence). Trimming stripped 5 bases from V and 2 bases from J, with 10 bases between. CDR3 length: 12 residues. The CDR3 nucleotides are TGCAGTGCTCAGGACGGACCCTACGAGCAGTACTTC. It translates to CSAQDGPYEQYF.

This sequence joins TRBV11-2 and TRBJ2-7, with no clear D. Trimming pared 6 bases from V and 1 base from J, leaving 10 bases between. Germline-derived CDR1 and CDR2 are SGHAT and FQNNGV. The CDR3 sequence is 13 residues long. The DNA of the CDR3 is TGTGCCAGCAGTCCATTCTCGTCCTACGAGCAGTACTTC. Its translation is CASSPFSSYEQYF.

This clonotype has only a few counts. The chain combines TRBV7-2 with TRBJ1-2; 8 positions match TRBD1. Germline CDR1 is SGHTA and CDR2 is FQGNSA. Germline trimming cut 7 bases from V and 5 bases from J; bases unmatched to any gene: 12. The CDR3 runs to 15 residues. CDR3 bases: TGTGCCAGCACCGGGACAGGTACATGGAAATATGGCTACACCTTC. Protein product: CASTGTGTWKYGYTF.

The chain employs TRBV7-8 and TRBJ2-2, with D maybe TRBD2 (6 bases). The germline V gene encodes CDR1 SGHVS and CDR2 FQNEAQ. Trimming stripped 5 bases from V and 3 bases from J, with 16 bases between. This CDR3 has 16 residues. CDR3 sequence reads: CASSPSQGLYTGELFF. As DNA, the CDR3 is TGTGCCAGCAGCCCATCTCAGGGACTCTACACCGGGGAGCTGTTTTTT.

The chain recombines TRBV10-2 with TRBJ2-1; D perhaps matches TRBD2 (6 bases). Trimming left V 8 bases short and J 3 bases short, with 17 bases between. The germline V gene encodes CDR1 WSHSY and CDR2 SAAADI. The CDR3 sequence is 15 residues long. CDR3 coding DNA: TGCGCCAGCGCCCCGGGACGGGGGTTCTACAATGAGCAGTTCTTC. Encoded protein: CASAPGRGFYNEQFF.

The chain uses TRBV18 and TRBJ2-7, with 8 bases identical to TRBD1. With the DNA end fitting TRBJ2-5 better, the J assignment may be wrong. The V gene's germline CDR1 is KGHSH and CDR2 LQKENI. The CDR3 loop spans 15 amino acids. This CDR3 is CASSPDQGARETQYF. The CDR3 coding sequence is TGTGCCAGCTCACCTGACCAGGGGGCTCGGGAGACCCAGTACTTC.

The chain recombines TRBV18 with TRBJ2-7, with TRBD2 matching 8 bases. Germline values: CDR1 KGHSH, CDR2 LQKENI. There are 14 residues in the CDR3. V lost 2 bases to trimming and J lost 4 bases; unmatched junction nucleotides: 4. CDR3: CASSPGRGGYEQYF. The CDR3 nucleotides are TGTGCCAGCTCACCAGGCCGGGGGGGGTACGAGCAGTACTTC. Supplemented by reference TRBV18 and TRBJ2-7, the full variable domain reads NAGVMQNPRHLVRRRGQEARLRCSPMKGHSHVYWYRQLPEEGLKFMVYLQKENIIDESGMPKERFSAEFPKEGPSILRIQQVVRGDSAAYFCASSPGRGGYEQYFGPGTRLTVT.

V and J are TRBV30 and TRBJ2-1; D is unresolved. Germline CDR1 is GTSNPN and CDR2 is SVGIG (reference sequence). CDR3 size: 12 residues. V was pared by 2 bases and J by 3 bases, with 5 bases between. The CDR3 sequence: CAWSTFYNEQFF. The DNA of the CDR3 is TGTGCCTGGAGTACTTTCTACAATGAGCAGTTCTTC.

The gene calls are TRBV20-1 and TRBJ1-5; 8 bases are a match to TRBD1. Germline V gene lookup returns CDR1 DFQATT and CDR2 SNEGSKA (reference sequence). CDR3 size: 17 residues. The ends lost 0 bases at V and 2 bases at J; junction bases unmatched: 9. The CDR3: CSARDSQGAPGNQPQHF. The CDR3 coding sequence is TGCAGTGCTAGAGATTCCCAGGGGGCGCCGGGCAATCAGCCCCAGCATTTT.